Shown below are 16 T cell receptor beta chains from a single sample sequenced in a study of blood T cell repertoires in COVID-19 (dated by TCRdb to 2020 to 2021). Receptors were amplified or captured by the immunoSEQ multiplex PCR assay. The table was pulled from immuneACCESS by TCRdb, which kept in-frame rearrangements only. Such tables lose some clones; where checked, under half of the loss comes from unresolved V genes, and the rest has no known cause. A total of a few hundred thousand clones appear in this sample, about 88% of them only once. Roughly 4% of the sample is held by the ten biggest clonotypes. Sequences were obtained from peripheral blood. These TCRs come from a man aged 55 to 70 who had recovered from COVID-19.

The chain employs TRBV29-1 and TRBJ2-7; weak D call: TRBD2 (5 bases). CDR1 is SQVTM and CDR2 is ANQGSEA in the germline V gene. The CDR3 is made up of 13 amino acids. V lost 3 bases and J lost 4, with 13 bases in between. The DNA for the CDR3 is TGCAGCGTTGATGGGAGCTCCGCTTACGAGCAGTACTTC. This gives the protein CSVDGSSAYEQYF.

This chain joins TRBV7-2 and TRBJ2-7; weak D call: TRBD2 (6 bases). V lost 3 bases, J lost 2 bases, and 14 bases lay in between. Germline V gene data show CDR1 as SGHTA and CDR2 as FQGNSA. The length of the CDR3 is 15 residues. CDR3 loop: CASSFAGRGAYEQYF. The CDR3 DNA reads TGTGCCAGCAGCTTCGCGGGGCGGGGCGCCTACGAGCAGTACTTC.

The chain combines TRBV3-1 (or the pseudogene TRBV3-2) with TRBJ2-7; 7 bases map to TRBD1. Trimming cost V 0 bases and J 2 bases; bases outside gene matches: 7. The CDR3 has 16 amino acids. CDR1 and CDR2 (germline): LGHDT, YNNKEL (reference sequence). The DNA of the CDR3 is TGTGCCAGCAGCCAAGAGGCCAGGGGGAGACCCTACGAGCAGTACTTC. Protein sequence: CASSQEARGRPYEQYF.

The gene calls are TRBV3-1 (or the pseudogene TRBV3-2) and TRBJ2-5; D might be TRBD1 (8 bases). This CDR3 has 15 amino acids. The germline V and J ends were trimmed by 3 bases and 5 bases, with 16 bases remaining between them. Germline V gene sequence: CDR1 LGHDT, CDR2 YNNKEL (reference sequence). The DNA of the CDR3 is TGTGCCAGCAGCCAGGAACAGGGGGGGTGGGAGACCCAGTACTTC. Translating it yields CASSQEQGGWETQYF.

The chain combines TRBV29-1 with TRBJ1-1; D is possibly TRBD1 (5 bases). V shed 6 bases and J shed 4 bases, with 12 bases lying between them. The CDR3 length is 12 residues. Looked up from germline, CDR1 is SQVTM and CDR2 is ANQGSEA. The CDR3 DNA follows: TGCAGCGTATATAGGGGAATCACTGAAGCTTTCTTT. Its protein is CSVYRGITEAFF. The whole variable domain, remainder taken from reference TRBV29-1 and TRBJ1-1, is SAVISQKPSRDICQRGTSLTIQCQVDSQVTMMFWYRQQPGQSLTLIATANQGSEATYESGFVIDKFPISRPNLTFSTLTVSNMSPEDSSIYLCSVYRGITEAFFGQGTRLTVV.

This chain uses TRBV10-3 with TRBJ2-5; 10 positions match TRBD1. Germline loops: CDR1 ENHRY, CDR2 SYGVKD. CDR3 size: 16 residues. The V and J ends lost 5 bases and 2 bases, in that order; junction bases with no gene match: 8. The CDR3 DNA is TGTGCCATCAGTTTGAATCCGGGACAGGGGCAAGAGACCCAGTACTTC. This codes for CAISLNPGQGQETQYF.

The V and J genes are TRBV10-2 and TRBJ2-4, with D tentatively TRBD1 (6 bases). Germline CDR1 reads WSHSY; CDR2 reads SAAADI. Trimming pared 8 bases from V and 3 bases from J, leaving 11 bases between. The CDR3 is 13 residues long. The CDR3 nucleotides read TGCGCCAGCGGGGACAAGGACAAAAACATTCAGTACTTC. Translated: CASGDKDKNIQYF.

The rearrangement joins TRBV5-8 to TRBJ2-3; TRBD1 agrees at 11 bases. V lost 6 bases and J lost 3; bases outside the gene matches: 6. Germline V gene lookup returns CDR1 SGHTS and CDR2 YDEGEE. The CDR3 spans 15 residues. CDR3 sequence reads: CASTGQGAWTDTQYF. For the CDR3, the DNA is TGTGCCAGCACCGGACAGGGGGCTTGGACAGATACGCAGTATTTT.

Note on this clone: At the DNA level, this CDR3 is encoded by other sequences in the same sample as well. The chain is built from TRBV29-1 and TRBJ1-1; D unresolved. V was shortened by 3 bases and J by 1 base, with 6 bases between the two germline ends. The CDR3 runs 12 residues. CDR1 SQVTM and CDR2 ANQGSEA come from the germline V gene. The CDR3 protein is CSVDRGNTEAFF. CDR3 DNA: TGCAGCGTTGACCGGGGGAACACTGAAGCTTTCTTT.

The CDR3: CASSSDSGGTGELFF. The CDR3 nucleotides are TGCGCCAGCAGCTCGGACAGTGGCGGCACCGGGGAGCTGTTTTTT. The chain links TRBV5-1 to TRBJ2-2; tentatively, D is TRBD1 (6 bases). The germline V gene has CDR1 SGHRS and CDR2 YFSETQ. V was cut by 3 bases and J by 4 bases, with 13 bases left in between. The CDR3 runs 15 residues.

This chain links TRBV6-5 with TRBJ1-3; 8 bases agree with TRBD1. The CDR3 has 14 residues. The V segment lost 5 bases and the J segment 3 bases; nucleotides outside the gene matches: 3. Germline V gene data show CDR1 as MNHEY and CDR2 as SVGAGI. The CDR3 DNA is TGTGCCAGCAGTAATGACAGGGGTGGAAACACCATATATTTT. It is translated as CASSNDRGGNTIYF.

The CDR3 here is CASSRTSGANVLTF. CDR3 DNA: TGTGCCAGCAGCCGGACATCCGGGGCCAACGTCCTGACTTTC. The chain couples TRBV7-9 to TRBJ2-6; D is perhaps TRBD1 (5 bases). Per the germline V gene, CDR1 is SEHNR and CDR2 is FQNEAQ (reference sequence). V dropped 5 bases and J dropped 4 bases, with 9 bases sitting between them. The CDR3 has 14 amino acids.

The chain uses TRBV6-2 or TRBV6-3 and TRBJ2-3; 8 bases agree with TRBD1. V shed 2 bases and J 0 bases; nucleotides not matched to a gene: 10. CDR1 is MNHEY, CDR2 SVGEGT, per germline. The length of the CDR3 is 18 residues. CDR3: CASSYKLGQETSTDTQYF. CDR3 coding DNA: TGTGCCAGCAGTTACAAGTTGGGACAGGAGACTAGCACAGATACGCAGTATTTT.

CDR3 sequence reads: CASTTTGAKPRGYTF. CDR3 nucleotide sequence: TGTGCCAGCACGACGACAGGGGCGAAACCTCGAGGCTACACCTTC. The chain has TRBV7-8 and TRBJ1-2; 8 bases align to TRBD1. The CDR3 is 15 amino acids. The germline CDR1 and CDR2 sequences are SGHVS and FQNEAQ. Trimming took 7 bases from V and 8 from J; bases not matched to a gene: 15.

The V and J genes are TRBV6-5 and TRBJ2-7, with TRBD2 matching 11 bases. The germline V gene has CDR1 MNHEY and CDR2 SVGAGI. Losses at the gene ends were 2 bases for V and 1 base for J; bases not matched to a gene: 1. This CDR3 is 15 amino acids long. In nucleotides, the CDR3 is TGTGCCAGCAGTTACGCTAGCGGGGGGTCCTACGAGCAGTACTTC. Protein: CASSYASGGSYEQYF.

With regard to this clone: Distinct nucleotide sequences in the sample also encode this CDR3. J is TRBJ2-7 and V is TRBV19, with D perhaps TRBD1 (6 bases). Between the trimmed V and J ends, which lost 4 bases and 2 bases, there was a span of 9 bases. CDR1 is LNHDA and CDR2 is SQIVND in the germline V gene (reference sequence). The CDR3 contains 13 residues. CDR3 sequence reads: CASSTRQAYEQYF. CDR3 nucleotide sequence: TGTGCCAGTAGTACTCGACAGGCCTACGAGCAGTACTTC.